Given below is one T cell receptor beta chain in context. Its antigen is undetermined. This sample was included in a study of cytomegalovirus exposure and HLA in healthy donors. Broader study findings: Despite most TCR sequences being rare, some public TCRs occurred in many donors. There were reportedly fewer N-insertions in an Asian-associated ancestry cluster than the roughly 700-donor mean, in a later analysis. One variant, a missense change in DCLRE1C, was linked in a later analysis to TCR beta V- and J-gene trimming.

The primer mix had 60 Vbeta and 13 Jbeta primers. The method was immunoSEQ multiplex PCR; TCRdb's version includes in-frame clones alone and lacks a portion of them. The sample lists fewer than 90,000 clones; more than 70% were seen once. The germline V gene encodes CDR1 MNHEY and CDR2 SMNVEV (reference sequence). The ends were cut back, 2 bases at V and 3 bases at J, with 7 bases in the middle. CDR3 length equals 13 residues. This receptor was obtained from a male donor in good health and CMV-seropositive. The chain couples TRBV27 to TRBJ1-2; no firm D call. The sample was PBMCs. CDR3 nucleotide sequence: TGTGCCAGCAGTTTAGGGCCGGACTATGGCTACACCTTC. It yields the protein CASSLGPDYGYTF.